This T cell receptor (beta chain) was documented in a study of cytomegalovirus exposure and HLA in healthy donors. Study overall: One earlier analysis, a look at 180 million or so T cells, found roughly 120 million unique TCR beta sequences.

With regard to this clone: Its antigen remains unknown.

The PCR employed 60 Vbeta primers together with 13 Jbeta primers. Sequencing used immunoSEQ multiplex PCR; TCRdb keeps in-frame clones, though not all of them. Of about 160,000 clones listed, around 79% are singletons. Findings and limits, study-wide: Near-uniform donor sequencing depth was presumed by presence/absence analyses. Follow-up analysis seemed to connect common viral pathogens with several of the most significant clusters identified. Among donors in an Asian-associated ancestry cluster, a later analysis reportedly found fewer N-insertions than the approximately 700-donor mean.

Trimming removed 3 bases at V and 4 bases at J, with 21 bases between. Germline V gives CDR1 LNHDA, CDR2 SQIVND (reference sequence). The CDR3 length is 17 residues. The V gene is TRBV19, the J gene TRBJ1-2; no definite D call. The receptor was derived from a woman aged 45-59 years in good health and CMV-seropositive. Sample: PBMCs. The CDR3 region is CASSMIQRTETSYGYTF. DNA of the CDR3: TGTGCCAGTAGTATGATACAACGGACTGAAACCAGCTATGGCTACACCTTC.